This is a list of T cell receptor beta chains from one sample in a study of blood T cell repertoires in COVID-19. Clones were read by immunoSEQ multiplex PCR, and TCRdb kept only the in-frame ones, dropping some. The sample records roughly 210,000 clones, roughly 91% being singletons. The specimen sequenced was PBMCs or T cells enriched from blood (not recorded which). The receptors derive from a man in his thirties or forties in a cohort exposed to, infected with or recovered from COVID-19 (not recorded which). The CDR3 runs from the conserved cysteine through the conserved F or W. D genes are given only for firm matches. Some rows have no size entry. The others give once, few or many, or a class for an expanded clone.

TRBV11-3	.	TRBJ2-2	few	CASSLGRGTGELFF	TGTGCCAGCAGCTTAGGCCGGGGCACCGGGGAGCTGTTTTTT
TRBV6-2/TRBV6-3	TRBD2	TRBJ2-7	once	CASSYSRGRDEQYF	TGTGCCAGCAGTTACTCACGAGGGAGGGACGAGCAGTACTTC
TRBV24-1	TRBD2	TRBJ2-2	.	CATSDPGGFGTGELFF	TGTGCCACCAGTGATCCGGGGGGGTTCGGGACCGGGGAGCTGTTTTTT
TRBV28	TRBD1	TRBJ1-2	.	CASTAGTGGDGYTF	TGTGCCAGCACGGCTGGGACAGGAGGAGATGGCTACACCTTC
TRBV3-1/TRBV3-2	.	TRBJ1-2	.	CASSQQYGYTF	TGTGCCAGCAGCCAACAGTATGGCTACACCTTC
TRBV19	TRBD1	TRBJ2-7	.	CASSIIRDRVHEQYF	TGTGCCAGTAGTATCATTCGGGACAGGGTCCACGAGCAGTACTTC
TRBV4-2	TRBD1	TRBJ1-2	.	CASSQDTGGGYTF	TGTGCCAGCAGCCAAGATACAGGGGGTGGCTACACCTTC
TRBV7-9	TRBD1	TRBJ1-4	.	CASSSRKTGTGHEKLFF	TGTGCCAGCAGCTCCCGCAAGACCGGGACAGGGCATGAAAAACTGTTTTTT
TRBV19	TRBD1	TRBJ2-2	.	CASSSPGTARGTGELFF	TGTGCCAGTAGTTCCCCGGGGACAGCCAGAGGCACCGGGGAGCTGTTTTTT
TRBV2	.	TRBJ1-1	.	CASSESRGRGTEAFF	TGTGCCAGCAGTGAATCCAGGGGAAGGGGCACTGAAGCTTTCTTT
TRBV7-6	.	TRBJ2-7	few	CASSAQGSSSYEQYF	TGTGCCAGCAGCGCACAGGGTTCCAGCTCCTACGAGCAGTACTTC
TRBV7-3	.	TRBJ2-3	.	CASSLGLATSDTQYF	TGTGCCAGCAGCCTCGGTCTAGCGACTTCAGATACGCAGTATTTT
TRBV3-1/TRBV3-2	.	TRBJ2-7	.	CASSQRGSSYEQYF	TGTGCCAGCAGCCAAAGGGGCTCCTCCTACGAGCAGTACTTC
TRBV28	TRBD2	TRBJ2-1	.	CASSINLAGLRNEQFF	TGTGCCAGCAGTATAAATCTAGCGGGACTTCGGAATGAGCAGTTCTTC
TRBV19	.	TRBJ2-1	.	CATLAEVINEQFF	TGTGCCACCCTCGCGGAGGTCATAAATGAGCAGTTCTTC
TRBV27	.	TRBJ2-7	.	CASSLQRGSYEQYF	TGTGCCAGCAGTTTACAGAGGGGGTCCTACGAGCAGTACTTC
TRBV7-2	.	TRBJ1-2	.	CASSLRSTGYTF	TGTGCCAGCAGCTTACGGTCCACTGGCTACACCTTC
TRBV9	.	TRBJ1-2	.	CASSPSGGYGYTF	TGTGCCAGCAGCCCCTCCGGCGGCTATGGCTACACCTTC
TRBV27	TRBD1	TRBJ1-6	.	CASSRDRGNSPLHF	TGTGCCAGCAGTCGGGACAGGGGGAATTCACCCCTCCACTTT
TRBV7-9	.	TRBJ2-2	few	CASSLSSGELFF	TGTGCCAGCAGCTTAAGCTCCGGGGAGCTGTTTTTT
TRBV18	TRBD2	TRBJ2-3	.	CASSRVGGDTDTQYF	TGTGCCAGCTCCCGCGTCGGGGGGGACACAGATACGCAGTATTTT
TRBV10-3	TRBD1	TRBJ1-1	.	CAISNATWTGNTEAFF	TGTGCCATCAGCAATGCCACATGGACAGGGAACACTGAAGCTTTCTTT
TRBV19	TRBD2	TRBJ2-5	.	CASSSRGTSGETQYF	TGTGCCAGTAGTAGTAGAGGGACTAGCGGAGAGACCCAGTACTTC
TRBV7-3	.	TRBJ2-7	.	CASSPGGSSYEQYF	TGTGCCAGCAGCCCAGGGGGGAGCTCCTACGAGCAGTACTTC
TRBV28	.	TRBJ1-4	.	CASSLGQGGFKLFF	TGTGCCAGCAGTTTGGGCCAGGGAGGATTTAAACTGTTTTTT
TRBV27	.	TRBJ1-6	once	CASSLFSTEVYRVSPLHF	TGTGCCAGCAGTTTATTTTCCACGGAGGTATATCGTGTTTCACCCCTCCACTTT
TRBV11-2	.	TRBJ2-7	.	CASSLPLEQYF	TGTGCCAGCAGCCTACCTTTGGAGCAGTACTTC
TRBV27	.	TRBJ2-1	.	CASSTQGNEQFF	TGTGCCAGCAGCACTCAGGGTAATGAGCAGTTCTTC
TRBV4-2	TRBD1	TRBJ1-1	.	CASSQDRGQAHTEAFF	TGTGCCAGCAGCCAAGATCGGGGACAGGCACACACTGAAGCTTTCTTT
TRBV6-1	.	TRBJ2-5	.	CASSEANYYQETQYF	TGTGCCAGCAGTGAAGCGAACTACTACCAAGAGACCCAGTACTTC
TRBV27	TRBD1	TRBJ2-5	.	CASSSYRGETQYF	TGTGCCAGCAGTAGCTACAGGGGAGAGACCCAGTACTTC
TRBV29-1	TRBD2	TRBJ2-3	few	CSVVRSGSLTDTQYF	TGCAGCGTTGTACGTAGCGGGAGTCTTACAGATACGCAGTATTTT
TRBV25-1	TRBD1	TRBJ1-1	.	CASSGNQGANTEAFF	TGTGCCAGCAGTGGAAATCAGGGGGCGAACACTGAAGCTTTCTTT
TRBV5-4	.	TRBJ1-5	.	CASSYGGGSNQPQHF	TGTGCCAGCAGCTATGGAGGAGGGAGCAATCAGCCCCAGCATTTT
TRBV7-9	TRBD2	TRBJ2-1	few	CASSFRREAPNEQFF	TGTGCCAGCAGCTTCAGGCGGGAGGCACCCAATGAGCAGTTCTTC
TRBV3-1/TRBV3-2	.	TRBJ2-4	.	CASSQDRRGAKNIQYF	TGTGCCAGCAGCCAGGACCGGAGGGGAGCCAAAAACATTCAGTACTTC
TRBV5-6	.	TRBJ2-5	.	CASSQSGPETQYF	TGTGCCAGCAGTCAAAGTGGGCCCGAGACCCAGTACTTC
TRBV27	.	TRBJ2-7	.	CASSSSGQLISYEQYF	TGTGCCAGCAGTTCTTCCGGACAGCTAATCTCCTACGAGCAGTACTTC
TRBV4-1	TRBD1	TRBJ1-3	once	CASSLLGPGQGASGNTIYF	TGCGCCAGCAGCCTTCTAGGTCCGGGACAGGGGGCCTCTGGAAACACCATATATTTT
TRBV5-1	.	TRBJ2-7	once	CASSAPGFSAYEQYF	TGCGCCAGCAGCGCCCCGGGATTTTCAGCCTACGAGCAGTACTTC
TRBV11-2	TRBD1	TRBJ1-6	.	CASSFGTGEPYNSPLHF	TGTGCCAGCAGCTTTGGGACAGGGGAACCCTATAATTCACCCCTCCACTTT
TRBV7-6	TRBD1	TRBJ1-2	few	CASSLQQGGYGYTF	TGTGCCAGCAGCTTACAACAGGGGGGATATGGCTACACCTTC
TRBV7-2	.	TRBJ2-4	once	CASSLVGGQSIKNIQYF	TGTGCCAGCAGCTTAGTGGGGGGACAGAGCATCAAAAACATTCAGTACTTC
TRBV7-9	TRBD2	TRBJ2-1	.	CASSVGLAGTLSNNEQFF	TGTGCCAGCAGCGTGGGACTAGCGGGCACCCTTTCTAACAATGAGCAGTTCTTC
TRBV6-2/TRBV6-3	TRBD2	TRBJ2-7	.	CASSYNGQRETWYEQYF	TGTGCCAGCAGTTACAACGGCCAGCGGGAGACATGGTACGAGCAGTACTTC
TRBV28	.	TRBJ1-2	.	CASSLMWGLYGYTF	TGTGCCAGCAGTTTAATGTGGGGCCTCTATGGCTACACCTTC
TRBV20-1	.	TRBJ1-1	.	CSARDLTEAFF	TGCAGTGCTAGAGATTTAACTGAAGCTTTCTTT
TRBV2	TRBD1	TRBJ1-1	.	CASRPLDRGLENTEAFF	TGTGCCAGCCGGCCTCTCGACAGGGGGCTTGAGAACACTGAAGCTTTCTTT
TRBV2	.	TRBJ2-7	.	CASSEDNPPGISYEQYF	TGTGCCAGCAGTGAAGATAACCCGCCGGGGATCTCCTACGAGCAGTACTTC
TRBV5-1	.	TRBJ2-7	.	CASSFNRDEQYF	TGCGCCAGCAGCTTCAACAGGGACGAGCAGTACTTC
TRBV13	TRBD2	TRBJ2-1	.	CASSWKAGGPGNEQFF	TGTGCCAGCAGCTGGAAAGCGGGAGGGCCGGGAAATGAGCAGTTCTTC
TRBV18	.	TRBJ1-5	.	CASSPGANSNQPQHF	TGTGCCAGCTCACCGGGAGCTAATAGCAATCAGCCCCAGCATTTT